This TCR beta chain was profiled in a study of cytotoxic CD8 clonotypes in ibrutinib-treated CLL. Study in general: More than 9 relapsed/refractory, approximately 15 treatment-naive; around 18 IGHV unmutated. Partial responders around 24, complete 2; roughly 12 progressed and 14 stayed in remission by median roughly 5.5 years.

The assay was immunoSEQ multiplex PCR, and TCRdb's table has in-frame clones only and misses some. The sample includes some 200,000 clones, more than 65% seen only once; the top ten take 5.9%. The CDR3 has 16 amino acids. Germline V gene sequence: CDR1 KGHSH, CDR2 LQKENI. J gave up 6 bases and V 6 bases, and 14 bases lay outside the gene matches. The chain uses TRBV18 and TRBJ2-7, with 10 bases matching TRBD1. The sequencing used PBMCs, collected after 12 months of ibrutinib treatment. This TCR was recovered from a human donor with chronic lymphocytic leukemia. This chain's CDR3 is CASSSSGRDRGREQYF. In DNA form, the CDR3 reads TGTGCCAGCTCCTCCAGCGGCAGGGACAGGGGCCGCGAGCAGTACTTC. Drawing the rest from reference TRBV18 and TRBJ2-7, the complete variable domain is NAGVMQNPRHLVRRRGQEARLRCSPMKGHSHVYWYRQLPEEGLKFMVYLQKENIIDESGMPKERFSAEFPKEGPSILRIQQVVRGDSAAYFCASSSSGRDRGREQYFGPGTRLTVT.